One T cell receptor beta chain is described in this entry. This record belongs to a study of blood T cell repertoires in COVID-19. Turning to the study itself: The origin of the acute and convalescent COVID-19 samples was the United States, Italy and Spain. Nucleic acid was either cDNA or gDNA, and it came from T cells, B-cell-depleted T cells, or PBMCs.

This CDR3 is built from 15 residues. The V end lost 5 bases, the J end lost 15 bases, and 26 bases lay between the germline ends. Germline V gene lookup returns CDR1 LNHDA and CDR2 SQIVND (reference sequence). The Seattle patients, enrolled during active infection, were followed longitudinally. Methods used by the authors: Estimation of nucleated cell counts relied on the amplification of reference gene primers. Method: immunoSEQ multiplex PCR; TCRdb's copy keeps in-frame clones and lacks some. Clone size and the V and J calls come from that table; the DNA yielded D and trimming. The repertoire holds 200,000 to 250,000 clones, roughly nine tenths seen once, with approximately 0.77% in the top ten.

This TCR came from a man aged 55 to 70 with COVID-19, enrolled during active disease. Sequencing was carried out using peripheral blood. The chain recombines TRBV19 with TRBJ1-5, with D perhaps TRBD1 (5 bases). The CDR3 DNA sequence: TGTGCCAGTAGTGCCTCCCCCAGTCTTCAGGGAAGTGGGCATTTT. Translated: CASSASPSLQGSGHF.